By proportion, the clone carrying this T cell receptor (beta chain) is medium-sized. As yet, its antigen is unknown. The sample originates from a study of metastatic and nonmetastatic thyroid tumors. Looking at the study overall: Comparison of repertoires was carried out across blood and tumor or nodule tissue from malignant and benign thyroid patients. General study points: In blood and tumor, TCR beta diversity was reportedly significantly higher in malignant thyroid tumors than in benign nodules.

The ends were cut back, 8 bases at V and 3 bases at J, with 8 bases in the middle. Germline lookup yields CDR1 SGHAT and CDR2 FQNNGV. The CDR3 consists of 11 residues. All patients were untreated before thyroid surgery. TCRdb re-called clones from the PCR reads using MiXCR. The table has 24,000 or so clones, approximately 13% seen once; the top ten hold approximately 4.9%. The TCR originated in a female donor with papillary thyroid cancer or a benign thyroid nodule (not recorded which). Some clones in this sample may be carry-over from other donors' samples. V usage is TRBV11-2 and J usage is TRBJ2-7; no clear D gene. Sample: blood. For the CDR3, the DNA is TGTGCCAGCGAACGAGGCTACGAGCAGTACTTC. This gives the protein CASERGYEQYF.